This T cell receptor (beta chain) was sequenced in a study of identical twins. This clonotype was picked up many times. Each CDR3 protein gets one entry after TCRdb re-called the 5' RACE reads with MiXCR. The sample holds about 280,000 distinct CDR3 sequences, roughly 8.6% seen once. V lost 0 bases, J lost 8 bases, and 15 bases lay in between. The CDR3 is 15 residues long. Germline-derived CDR1 and CDR2 are SGHRS and YFSETQ. A further study also used this sample, focusing on yellow fever vaccine responses in identical twins.

The TCR originated in a young woman in good health. Sample: memory (CD45RO+) T cells sorted from blood. This chain joins TRBV5-1 and TRBJ2-1, with a tentative D call TRBD2 (5 bases). CDR3 DNA sequence: TGCGCCAGCAGCTTGGCCGGCCTAGAGGGCCATGAGCAGTTCTTC. Its protein is CASSLAGLEGHEQFF.